This T cell receptor beta chain derives from a study of cytomegalovirus exposure and HLA in healthy donors. Findings and limits, study-wide: Compared with the roughly 700-donor mean, an Asian-associated ancestry cluster reportedly had fewer N-insertions, according to a later analysis.

The CDR3 spans 14 residues. The ends lost 8 bases at V and 5 bases at J; junction bases unmatched: 4. Germline lookup yields CDR1 MNHEY and CDR2 SVGAGI. PCR amplification relied on 60 Vbeta primers (plus 13 Jbeta primers). Here immunoSEQ multiplex PCR was the method, and the copy in TCRdb shows in-frame clones only, minus some. This sample has around 170,000 clones, with about 85% found just once. This clone was recorded a few times. The antigen is undetermined. The sequencing sample was made of PBMCs. The chain uses TRBV6-5 and TRBJ2-2; 11 bases align to TRBD2. The TCR originated in a man aged 45-65 years in good health and CMV-seropositive. CDR3 coding DNA: TGTGCCAGCCTCTCTAGCGGGAGGACCGGGGAGCTGTTTTTT. Its translation: CASLSSGRTGELFF.